One sample yielded the 11 T cell receptor beta chains listed below, sequenced in a study of lymphopenia after photon versus proton radiotherapy (dated by TCRdb to 2018 to 2020). The protocol used for the library was the immunoSEQ multiplex PCR assay. The immuneACCESS repertoire file appears here via TCRdb, limited to in-frame rearrangements. These files lack a portion of the clones; in checked studies, under half of the deficit traces to unresolved V genes, and the cause of the others is not known. The sample table shows 50,000 to 60,000 clones, and more than 85% are seen once. The ten most abundant clones make up about 20% of the sample. This specimen consisted of peripheral blood, obtained from a patient treated with photon-based radiotherapy. The receptors stem from a woman aged 40 to 50 with cholangiocarcinoma.

The chain employs TRBV30 and TRBJ1-5; D gene unclear. Trimming took off 2 bases at V and 6 bases at J, with 17 bases between the two ends. Germline CDR1 GTSNPN, CDR2 SVGIG (reference sequence). There are 15 residues in the CDR3. The CDR3 is CAWSTGRRVGQPQHF. The CDR3 region has the DNA TGTGCCTGGAGTACGGGAAGAAGGGTGGGTCAGCCCCAGCATTTT.

V is TRBV5-5 and J is TRBJ1-2, with D unclear. The CDR3 sequence is 12 residues long. Germline lookup yields CDR1 SGHKS and CDR2 YYEKEE (reference sequence). Between the trimmed V and J ends, which lost 4 bases and 7 bases, there was a span of 11 bases. Here the CDR3 DNA reads TGTGCCAGCAGCCTCGGACCTTCTGGCTACACCTTC. As protein: CASSLGPSGYTF.

This clone was found once. The chain links TRBV5-8 to TRBJ2-7; D gene unclear. This CDR3 has 15 amino acids. Germline-derived CDR1 and CDR2 are SGHTS and YDEGEE. V was shortened by 2 bases and J by 0 bases, with 12 bases between the two germline ends. In DNA, the CDR3 is TGTGCCAGCAGCTTTCGACGGGTGAGCTCCTACGAGCAGTACTTC. This encodes CASSFRRVSSYEQYF.

The rearrangement joins TRBV18 to TRBJ2-7, with D hard to call. The V gene's germline CDR1 is KGHSH and CDR2 LQKENI. This CDR3 has 15 amino acids. The V gene lost 3 bases and the J gene lost 0 bases, with 12 bases spanning the gap. Here the CDR3 DNA reads TGTGCCAGCTCACCGATACAACTTCCCTCCTACGAGCAGTACTTC. This gives the protein CASSPIQLPSYEQYF.

The chain has TRBV4-2 and TRBJ1-3; D is undetermined. The CDR3 has 17 residues. V was shortened by 0 bases and J by 5 bases, with 17 bases between the two germline ends. Germline V lookup: CDR1 LGHNA, CDR2 YNFKEQ. The chain's CDR3 is CASSQDLPAVGRNTIYF. The CDR3 nucleotides are TGTGCCAGCAGCCAAGATTTACCGGCGGTTGGGAGAAACACCATATATTTT.

This clone has just one count. The chain uses TRBV29-1 and TRBJ2-7; tentatively, D is TRBD2 (6 bases). The V gene's germline CDR1 is SQVTM and CDR2 ANQGSEA. V was cut by 4 bases and J by 7 bases, with 23 bases left in between. This CDR3 contains 15 residues. CDR3 amino acids: CSVVHRGDPAGEQYF. The CDR3 DNA sequence: TGCAGCGTTGTGCACCGCGGGGACCCCGCGGGGGAGCAGTACTTC.

The CDR3 protein is CASRGQGNTEAFF. The CDR3 DNA reads TGTGCCAGCAGGGGACAGGGAAACACTGAAGCTTTCTTT. V gene TRBV2 combines with J gene TRBJ1-1; 9 bases map to TRBD1. The CDR3 totals 13 residues. From germline, CDR1 is SNHLY and CDR2 FYNNEI. V gave up 6 bases and J gave up 2 bases; unmatched junction bases: 1.

This chain joins TRBV28 and TRBJ1-1; unclear D gene. CDR1 and CDR2 from the germline V gene are MDHEN and SYDVKM. The CDR3 consists of 16 residues. V was cut by 3 bases and J by 0 bases, with 14 bases left in between. CDR3 DNA sequence: TGTGCCAGCAGTTTTCGAGGAAGACCCTTGAACACTGAAGCTTTCTTT. It specifies CASSFRGRPLNTEAFF.

The chain carries TRBV29-1 and TRBJ1-2; perhaps TRBD1 as D (6 bases). This CDR3 region has 15 residues. The germline CDR1 and CDR2 sequences are SQVTM and ANQGSEA. The CDR3 here is CSGGPMTGGSGGYTF. The CDR3 region has the DNA TGCAGTGGAGGGCCGATGACAGGTGGATCGGGTGGCTACACCTTC.

This chain uses TRBV2 with TRBJ2-7, with 7 positions matching TRBD1. CDR3 size: 14 residues. Germline-derived CDR1 and CDR2 are SNHLY and FYNNEI. Losses at the gene ends were 2 bases for V and 7 bases for J; bases not matched to a gene: 8. This CDR3 reads CASSEHRGLWEQYF. DNA of the CDR3: TGTGCCAGCAGTGAACACAGGGGTCTATGGGAGCAGTACTTC.

The chain links TRBV5-4 to TRBJ1-1; the D gene is possibly TRBD1 (6 bases). The CDR3 is 15 residues long. Between the trimmed V and J ends, which lost 0 bases and 1 base, there was a span of 10 bases. Germline CDR1 reads SGHNT; CDR2 reads YYREEE (reference sequence). The CDR3 spells CASSLGPGQNTEAFF. CDR3 in DNA: TGTGCCAGCAGCTTGGGCCCGGGACAGAACACTGAAGCTTTCTTT.